Listed here are 20 T cell receptor beta chains from one sample, sequenced in a study of vaccination effects on CD4 cells after COVID-19. Clones were sequenced by immunoSEQ multiplex PCR, and TCRdb holds only the in-frame ones, with some missing. The sample lists tens of thousands of clones, about 81% occurring once. Before sequencing, viral peptide pools were used by the ViraFEST assay to expand antigen-specific CD4+ T cells. The authors isolated CD4+ T cells after around 9 days of culture. Vaccination of participants consisted of two doses of either the BNT162b2 or mRNA-1273 vaccine. Which antigens these TCRs recognize remains unknown. Specimen: CD4+ T cells from PBMCs cultured with HCoV-229E spike peptides, collected after COVID-19 vaccination. The receptors come from a human donor who received a COVID-19 vaccine.

Only a few counts were recorded for this clone. The chain combines TRBV14 with TRBJ2-5; TRBD1 is a possible D gene (5 bases). The germline V gene has CDR1 SGHDN and CDR2 FVKESK. Trimming took 5 bases from V and 0 from J, leaving 16 bases between them. The CDR3 is 16 amino acids. Written as DNA, the CDR3 is TGTGCCAGCAGCTCAGGGTGGCAGGCGTACCAAGAGACCCAGTACTTC. It specifies CASSSGWQAYQETQYF.

This sequence joins TRBV2 and TRBJ2-5; 8 bases agree with TRBD2. With V trimmed by 6 bases and J by 5 bases, 5 bases remained unmatched. CDR3 length equals 13 residues. Germline loops: CDR1 SNHLY, CDR2 FYNNEI. The CDR3 reads CASSGGGLETQYF. The DNA of the CDR3 is TGTGCCAGCAGCGGGGGGGGATTGGAGACCCAGTACTTC. Full variable domain (rest looked up from reference TRBV2 and TRBJ2-5): EPEVTQTPSHQVTQMGQEVILRCVPISNHLYFYWYRQILGQKVEFLVSFYNNEISEKSEIFDDQFSVERPDGSNFTLKIRSTKLEDSAMYFCASSGGGLETQYFGPGTRLLVL.

This chain connects TRBV2 to TRBJ1-1; a possible D gene is TRBD1 (6 bases). V lost 10 bases to trimming and J lost 4 bases, with 16 bases between them. Germline V lookup: CDR1 SNHLY, CDR2 FYNNEI. This CDR3 contains 13 residues. CDR3 protein: CATRRGRVTEAFF. In nucleotides, the CDR3 is TGTGCCACCCGACGGGGGCGGGTCACTGAAGCTTTCTTT.

V usage is TRBV19 and J usage is TRBJ1-4; no reliable D call. Germline values: CDR1 LNHDA, CDR2 SQIVND (reference sequence). This CDR3 has 16 residues. V was shortened by 5 bases and J by 1 base, with 14 bases between the two germline ends. CDR3 DNA: TGTGCCAGTAGTCCACGACAATCCCTAACTAATGAAAAACTGTTTTTT. It yields the protein CASSPRQSLTNEKLFF.

The V gene is TRBV7-2, the J gene TRBJ2-3; 9 nucleotides line up with TRBD2. After removal of 3 bases from V and 8 bases from J, the junction contained 9 bases not matched to a gene. Germline V CDR1 and CDR2: SGHTA, FQGNSA. The CDR3 totals 15 residues. The chain's CDR3 is CASSLGSGGSGTQYF. As DNA, the CDR3 is TGTGCCAGCAGCTTGGGTAGCGGGGGAAGTGGTACGCAGTATTTT. The whole variable domain, remainder taken from reference TRBV7-2 and TRBJ2-3, is GAGVSQSPSNKVTEKGKDVELRCDPISGHTALYWYRQSLGQGLEFLIYFQGNSAPDKSGLPSDRFSAERTGGSVSTLTIQRTQQEDSAVYLCASSLGSGGSGTQYFGPGTRLTVL.

The J gene is TRBJ1-6, the V gene TRBV4-3; D is unclear. The V gene's germline CDR1 is LGHNA and CDR2 YSLEER. This CDR3 region has 15 residues. V lost 0 bases, J lost 3 bases, and 6 bases lay in between. CDR3 sequence: CASSQDDLYNSPLHF. CDR3 bases: TGCGCCAGCAGCCAAGATGACCTCTATAATTCACCCCTCCACTTT.

This sequence joins TRBV7-2 and TRBJ1-1, with D uncertain. The CDR3 contains 13 residues. In germline, CDR1 is SGHTA, CDR2 FQGNSA. V was clipped by 5 bases and J by 0 bases, with 7 bases between them. The CDR3 DNA is TGTGCCAGCAGCCGCACCATGAACACTGAAGCTTTCTTT. The encoded protein is CASSRTMNTEAFF.

The V gene is TRBV4-3, the J gene TRBJ1-3; D call uncertain. The CDR3 spans 15 residues. Germline V gives CDR1 LGHNA, CDR2 YSLEER. Trimming removed 4 bases from V and 0 bases from J, with 10 bases in between. CDR3 coding DNA: TGCGCCAGCAGCCTGAGCTTAACCTCTGGAAACACCATATATTTT. Residues: CASSLSLTSGNTIYF.

The V and J genes are TRBV5-6 and TRBJ2-4; D gene uncertain. Germline V gene sequence: CDR1 SGHDT, CDR2 YYEEEE. Trimming shortened V by 0 bases and J by 9 bases, and 10 bases separated the two germline ends. The CDR3 runs to 13 residues. The chain's CDR3 is CASSLVGVGIQYF. As DNA, the CDR3 is TGTGCCAGCAGCTTGGTTGGGGTGGGCATTCAGTACTTC.

V gene TRBV5-4 combines with J gene TRBJ1-1, with D perhaps matching TRBD1 (6 bases). The length of the CDR3 is 15 residues. The V gene's germline CDR1 is SGHNT and CDR2 YYREEE (reference sequence). The V and J ends lost 4 bases and 5 bases respectively, with 18 bases between them. The CDR3: CASSEGGGVLTEAFF. CDR3 DNA: TGTGCCAGCAGCGAGGGGGGGGGCGTATTGACTGAAGCTTTCTTT.

This clone was observed once. V and J are TRBV7-9 and TRBJ2-2; D assignment may be TRBD1 or TRBD2 (5 bases each). The CDR3 loop spans 14 amino acids. Germline CDR1 reads SEHNR; CDR2 reads FQNEAQ (reference sequence). V was cut by 5 bases and J by 7 bases, with 14 bases left in between. CDR3 nucleotides: TGTGCCAGCAGCCCCTGGTCGGGACGCGGGGAGCTGTTTTTT. This gives the protein CASSPWSGRGELFF.

The rearrangement links TRBV7-8 to TRBJ1-1; no reliable D call. Between the trimmed V and J ends, which lost 2 bases and 5 bases, there was a span of 15 bases. The CDR3 length is 15 residues. Germline V lookup: CDR1 SGHVS, CDR2 FQNEAQ. The CDR3 protein is CASSLTRGAGTEAFF. The CDR3 coding sequence is TGTGCCAGCAGCTTAACGCGGGGAGCCGGAACTGAAGCTTTCTTT.

The rearrangement uses TRBV5-1 and TRBJ2-1; D is perhaps TRBD1 (6 bases). Trimming took off 0 bases at V and 9 bases at J, with 13 bases between the two ends. Looked up from germline, CDR1 is SGHRS and CDR2 is YFSETQ. This CDR3 is built from 14 residues. As DNA, the CDR3 is TGCGCCAGCAGCTTGGCCGGGCAGGGGAGTGAGCAGTTCTTC. This sequence encodes CASSLAGQGSEQFF. Full variable domain (remainder filled in from reference TRBV5-1 and TRBJ2-1): KAGVTQTPRYLIKTRGQQVTLSCSPISGHRSVSWYQQTPGQGLQFLFEYFSETQRNKGNFPGRFSGRQFSNSRSEMNVSTLELGDSALYLCASSLAGQGSEQFFGPGTRLTVL.

The V and J genes are TRBV7-9 and TRBJ2-3, with no clear D. Germline CDR1 reads SEHNR; CDR2 reads FQNEAQ (reference sequence). The CDR3 consists of 13 residues. Trimming left V 5 bases short and J 0 bases short, with 6 bases between. The CDR3 loop reads CASSPPSTDTQYF. In DNA form, the CDR3 reads TGTGCCAGCAGCCCACCTAGCACAGATACGCAGTATTTT.

The rearrangement joins TRBV19 to TRBJ1-5; possibly TRBD1 for D (6 bases). The CDR3 runs 14 residues. The ends were cut back, 7 bases at V and 5 bases at J, with 15 bases in the middle. Germline CDR1 and CDR2: LNHDA and SQIVND (reference sequence). The CDR3 DNA sequence: TGTGCCAGTACCCCGAGGGGGGGAGATCAGCCCCAGCATTTT. Its translation: CASTPRGGDQPQHF.

The V call is TRBV19, the J call TRBJ1-1; D call uncertain. The CDR3 consists of 12 residues. V lost 1 base and J 12 bases, leaving 12 bases between the germline ends. CDR1 LNHDA and CDR2 SQIVND come from the germline V gene (reference sequence). CDR3 bases: TGTGCCAGTAGTATAGTAGGTCAGGAGTCTTTCTTT. Translated: CASSIVGQESFF.

This rearrangement joins TRBV7-9 to TRBJ2-7; D tentatively reads TRBD1 or TRBD2 (5 bases each). From germline, CDR1 is SEHNR and CDR2 FQNEAQ (reference sequence). CDR3 length: 13 residues. Trimming took off 5 bases at V and 5 bases at J, with 13 bases between the two ends. The CDR3 is CASSATGPDEQYV. The CDR3 bases are TGTGCCAGCAGCGCCACGGGACCGGACGAGCAGTACGTC.

Concerning this clone itself: The DNA is left out, because the CDR3 cannot be placed on it with certainty; the CDR3 is given as TCRdb lists it. The chain joins TRBV7-8 to TRBJ1-1; the D call in the table, TRBD1, was not verified against the DNA. The CDR3 extends over 24 residues, inclusive of both ends. CDR1 and CDR2 from the germline V gene are SGHVS and FQNEAQ. CDR3 region: CASSPGRISVPAAPRDSLNTEAFF.

The chain recombines TRBV30 with TRBJ2-5; 7 nucleotides align to TRBD1. CDR1 is GTSNPN and CDR2 is SVGIG in the germline V gene (reference sequence). The CDR3 loop spans 15 amino acids. V shed 6 bases, J shed 5 bases, and the junction held 15 bases outside the gene matches. DNA of the CDR3: TGTGCCTGCCTAGGCGGGCAGGGGGTGGGGGAGACCCAGTACTTC. Protein product: CACLGGQGVGETQYF.

This chain uses TRBV2 with TRBJ2-4; the match to TRBD1 covers 10 bases. The CDR3 runs to 14 residues. V shed 5 bases and J 5 bases; nucleotides not matched to a gene: 3. From germline, CDR1 is SNHLY and CDR2 FYNNEI. This CDR3 is CASSSDRGENIQYF. For the CDR3, the DNA is TGTGCCAGCAGTTCGGACAGGGGGGAAAACATTCAGTACTTC.